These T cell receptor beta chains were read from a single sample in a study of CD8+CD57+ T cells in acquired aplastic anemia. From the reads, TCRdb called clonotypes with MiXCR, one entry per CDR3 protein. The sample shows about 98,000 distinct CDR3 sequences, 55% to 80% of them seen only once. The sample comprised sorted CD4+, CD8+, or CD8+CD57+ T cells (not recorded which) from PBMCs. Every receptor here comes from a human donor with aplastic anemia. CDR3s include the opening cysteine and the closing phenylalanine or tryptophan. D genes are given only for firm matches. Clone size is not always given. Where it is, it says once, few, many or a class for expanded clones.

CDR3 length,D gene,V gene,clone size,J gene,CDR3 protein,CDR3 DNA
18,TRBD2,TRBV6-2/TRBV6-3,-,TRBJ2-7,CASSYSSPLAVTTRGQYF,TGTGCCAGCAGTTACTCCTCCCCACTAGCGGTTACTACGAGGGGGCAGTACTTC
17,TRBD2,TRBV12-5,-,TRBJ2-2,CASGSPLAGGPTGELFF,TGTGCTAGTGGTTCGCCACTAGCGGGAGGGCCAACCGGGGAGCTGTTTTTT
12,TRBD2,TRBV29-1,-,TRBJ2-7,CSVGGGSYEQYF,TGCAGCGTTGGAGGCGGGAGTTACGAGCAGTACTTC
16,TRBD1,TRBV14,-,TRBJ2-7,CASSPLVGTGGYEQYF,TGTGCCAGCAGCCCATTGGTCGGGACAGGGGGTTACGAGCAGTACTTC
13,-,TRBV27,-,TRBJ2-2,CASSVVLAGELFF,TGTGCCAGCAGCGTTGTCCTAGCCGGGGAGCTGTTTTTT
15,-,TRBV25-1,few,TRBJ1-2,CASGPSLGHPGGYTF,TGTGCCAGCGGCCCAAGTCTAGGCCACCCAGGAGGCTACACCTTC
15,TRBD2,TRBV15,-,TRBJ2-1,CATMISGRPINEQLF,TGTGCCACAATGATTAGCGGGAGGCCAATCAATGAGCAGCTCTTC
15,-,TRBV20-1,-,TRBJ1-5,CSATIGGDRNQPQHF,TGCAGTGCTACAATCGGTGGGGATCGCAATCAGCCCCAGCATTTT
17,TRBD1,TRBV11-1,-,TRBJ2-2,CASSLADRTGKTGELFF,TGTGCCAGCAGCTTAGCGGATAGGACAGGGAAAACCGGGGAGCTGTTTTTT
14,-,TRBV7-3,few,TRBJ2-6,CASSPVSGANVLTF,TGTGCCAGCAGCCCTGTCTCTGGGGCCAACGTCCTGACTTTC
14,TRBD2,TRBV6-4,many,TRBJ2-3,CASSQLAGADTQYF,TGTGCCAGCAGTCAACTAGCGGGAGCAGATACGCAGTATTTT
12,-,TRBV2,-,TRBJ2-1,CASSEARLLQFF,TGTGCCAGCAGTGAAGCACGCCTCCTGCAGTTCTTC
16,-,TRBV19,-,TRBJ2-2,CASSSIRDLNTGELFF,TGTGCCAGTAGTAGCATCCGGGACCTAAACACCGGGGAGCTGTTTTTT
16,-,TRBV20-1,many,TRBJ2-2,CSARDRVGRSTGELFF,TGCAGTGCTAGAGATCGGGTGGGGCGTTCCACCGGGGAGCTGTTTTTT
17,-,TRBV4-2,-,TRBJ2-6,CASSQIGESAGANVLTF,TGTGCCAGCAGCCAAATCGGGGAATCTGCCGGGGCCAACGTCCTGACTTTC
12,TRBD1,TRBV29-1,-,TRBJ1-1,CSVEDRQGMTFF,TGCAGCGTTGAAGATCGACAGGGCATGACTTTCTTT
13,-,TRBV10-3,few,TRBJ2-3,CAIRGQSTDTQYF,TGTGCCATCAGAGGACAGAGCACAGATACGCAGTATTTT
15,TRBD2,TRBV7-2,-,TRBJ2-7,CASSKTSGTSYEQYF,TGTGCCAGCAGCAAAACTAGCGGAACTTCCTACGAGCAGTACTTC
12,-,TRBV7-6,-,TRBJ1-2,CASRKPGSGYTF,TGTGCCAGCAGAAAACCAGGGAGTGGCTACACCTTC
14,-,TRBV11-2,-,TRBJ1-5,CASSLDRNNQPQHF,TGTGCCAGCAGCTTAGATAGGAACAATCAGCCCCAGCATTTT
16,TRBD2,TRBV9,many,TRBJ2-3,CASSVRSGGPADTQYF,TGTGCCAGCAGCGTAAGGTCGGGGGGACCCGCGGATACGCAGTATTTT
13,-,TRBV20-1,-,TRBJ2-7,CSAWPPPSYEQYF,TGCAGTGCTTGGCCCCCTCCATCCTACGAGCAGTACTTC
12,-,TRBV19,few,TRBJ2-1,CASRGKGSEQFF,TGTGCCAGTAGAGGTAAGGGGAGTGAGCAGTTCTTC
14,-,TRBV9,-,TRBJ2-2,CASSPIQSGGELFF,TGTGCCAGCAGCCCCATACAAAGTGGCGGGGAGCTGTTTTTT
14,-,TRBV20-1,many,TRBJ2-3,CSALGGAGSDTQYF,TGCAGTGCCTTAGGAGGGGCCGGGTCAGATACGCAGTATTTT
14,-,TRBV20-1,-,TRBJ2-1,CSARTGTSLGEQFF,TGCAGTGCTCGAACCGGGACATCTTTGGGTGAGCAGTTCTTC
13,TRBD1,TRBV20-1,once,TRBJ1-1,CSAGQGTGTEAFF,TGCAGTGCAGGACAGGGGACGGGCACTGAAGCTTTCTTT
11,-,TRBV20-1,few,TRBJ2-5,CSVQVQETQYF,TGCAGTGTCCAGGTACAAGAGACCCAGTACTTC
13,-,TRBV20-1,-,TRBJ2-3,CSARGRWPDTQYF,TGCAGTGCTAGAGGTAGGTGGCCAGATACGCAGTATTTT
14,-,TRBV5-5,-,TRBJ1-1,CASSLGAHLTEAFF,TGTGCCAGCAGCTTGGGGGCCCACCTCACTGAAGCTTTCTTT
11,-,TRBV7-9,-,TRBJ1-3,CASSLVIPLYF,TGTGCCAGCAGCTTAGTGATCCCCTTATATTTT
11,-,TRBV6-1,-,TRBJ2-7,CASSQNTEQYF,TGTGCCAGCAGTCAGAACACAGAGCAGTACTTC
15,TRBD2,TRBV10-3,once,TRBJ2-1,CAISESPSGVNEQFF,TGTGCCATCAGTGAGTCTCCTAGCGGGGTCAATGAGCAGTTCTTC
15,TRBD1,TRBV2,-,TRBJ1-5,CARGTGPRANQPQHF,TGTGCCAGGGGGACAGGTCCAAGAGCAAATCAGCCCCAGCATTTT
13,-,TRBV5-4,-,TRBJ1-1,CASSIQVNTEAFF,TGTGCCAGCAGCATACAGGTGAACACTGAAGCTTTCTTT
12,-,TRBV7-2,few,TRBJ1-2,CASSTDKDGYTF,TGTGCCAGCAGCACAGACAAGGATGGCTACACCTTC
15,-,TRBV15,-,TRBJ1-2,CATSAEGGVMYGYTF,TGTGCCACCAGCGCCGAGGGGGGAGTTATGTATGGCTACACCTTC
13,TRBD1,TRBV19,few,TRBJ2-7,CASSTGQPYEQYF,TGTGCCAGTAGTACGGGACAGCCCTACGAGCAGTACTTC
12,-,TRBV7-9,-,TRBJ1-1,CAGSLGGEGAFF,TGTGCCGGCAGCTTAGGGGGGGAAGGAGCTTTCTTT
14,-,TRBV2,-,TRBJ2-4,CASSDVLAKNIQYF,TGTGCCAGCAGTGACGTGCTAGCCAAAAACATTCAGTACTTC
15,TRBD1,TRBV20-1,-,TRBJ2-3,CSASHRDREIFTQYF,TGCAGTGCTAGTCACCGGGACAGGGAAATATTTACGCAGTATTTT
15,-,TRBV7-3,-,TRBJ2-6,CASSLTGDGANVLTF,TGTGCCAGCAGCTTAACTGGGGACGGGGCCAACGTCCTGACTTTC
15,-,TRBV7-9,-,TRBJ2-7,CASSLEGEAAYEQYF,TGTGCCAGCAGCTTAGAGGGAGAGGCAGCCTACGAGCAGTACTTC
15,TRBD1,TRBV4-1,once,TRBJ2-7,CASSQGGTGNYEQYF,TGCGCCAGCAGCCAAGGGGGGACAGGGAACTACGAGCAGTACTTC
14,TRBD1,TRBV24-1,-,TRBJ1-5,CATSDFKTGEVQHF,TGTGCCACCAGTGATTTTAAGACAGGGGAGGTCCAGCATTTT